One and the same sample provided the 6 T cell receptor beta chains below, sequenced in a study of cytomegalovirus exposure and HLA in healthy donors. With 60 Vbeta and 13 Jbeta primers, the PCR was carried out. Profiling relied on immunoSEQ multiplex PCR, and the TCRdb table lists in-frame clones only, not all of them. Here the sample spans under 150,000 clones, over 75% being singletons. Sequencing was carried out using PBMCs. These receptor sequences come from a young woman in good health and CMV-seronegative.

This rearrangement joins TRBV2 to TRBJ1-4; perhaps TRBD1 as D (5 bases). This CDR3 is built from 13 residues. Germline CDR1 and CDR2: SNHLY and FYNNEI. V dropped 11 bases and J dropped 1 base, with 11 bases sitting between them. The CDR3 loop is CASGRGTNEKLFF. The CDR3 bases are TGTGCCTCAGGGAGGGGAACTAATGAAAAACTGTTTTTT.

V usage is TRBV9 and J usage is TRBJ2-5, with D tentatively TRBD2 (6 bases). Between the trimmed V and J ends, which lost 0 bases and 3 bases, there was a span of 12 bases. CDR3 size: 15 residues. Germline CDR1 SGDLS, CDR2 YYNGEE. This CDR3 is CASSVGHGGKETQYF. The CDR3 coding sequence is TGTGCCAGCAGCGTAGGTCACGGGGGTAAAGAGACCCAGTACTTC.

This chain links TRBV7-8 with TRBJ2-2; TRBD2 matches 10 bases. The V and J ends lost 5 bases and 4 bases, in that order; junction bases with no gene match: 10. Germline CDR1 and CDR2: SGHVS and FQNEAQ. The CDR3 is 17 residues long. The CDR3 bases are TGTGCCAGCAGCGGGGGTTTAGCGGGGGGTATCACCGGGGAGCTGTTTTTT. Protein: CASSGGLAGGITGELFF.

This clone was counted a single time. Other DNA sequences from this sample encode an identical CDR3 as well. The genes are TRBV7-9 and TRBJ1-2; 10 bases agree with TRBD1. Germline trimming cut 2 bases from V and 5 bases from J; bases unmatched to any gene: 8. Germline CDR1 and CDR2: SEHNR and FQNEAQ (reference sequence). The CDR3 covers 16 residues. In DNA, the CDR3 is TGTGCCAGCAGCTTAAATGGGGACAGGGGATTGTATGGCTACACCTTC. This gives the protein CASSLNGDRGLYGYTF.

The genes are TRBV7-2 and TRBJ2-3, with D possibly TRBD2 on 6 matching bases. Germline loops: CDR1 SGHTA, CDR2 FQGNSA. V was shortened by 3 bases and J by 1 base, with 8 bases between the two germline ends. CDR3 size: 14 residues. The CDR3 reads CASSLGLRTDTQYF. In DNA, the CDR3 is TGTGCCAGCAGCTTGGGACTCCGCACAGATACGCAGTATTTT.

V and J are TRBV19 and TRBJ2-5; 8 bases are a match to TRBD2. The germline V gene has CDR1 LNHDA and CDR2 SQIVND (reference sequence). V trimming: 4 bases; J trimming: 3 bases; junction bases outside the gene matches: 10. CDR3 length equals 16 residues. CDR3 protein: CASSNVRGAGEETQYF. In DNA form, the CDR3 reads TGTGCCAGTAGTAACGTGAGGGGAGCGGGGGAAGAGACCCAGTACTTC. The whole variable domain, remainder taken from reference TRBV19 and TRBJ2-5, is DGGITQSPKYLFRKEGQNVTLSCEQNLNHDAMYWYRQDPGQGLRLIYYSQIVNDFQKGDIAEGYSVSREKKESFPLTVTSAQKNPTAFYLCASSNVRGAGEETQYFGPGTRLLVL.